The 14 T cell receptor beta chains presented below share a single source sample, sequenced in a study of blood T cells in healthy people across ages. A second PCR of about 7 to 12 cycles used a sample-barcoded 5' primer and a J-beta primer mix. TCRdb used MiXCR to reprocess the 5' RACE reads, holding one entry per CDR3 protein. The repertoire holds roughly 800,000 distinct CDR3 sequences, around 34% seen once, with 10% to 15% in the top ten. Sequenced material: blood. These receptors came from a man aged 18 to 30 in good health.

Only a few counts were recorded for this clonotype. A junction boundary mismatches the germline segment, possibly from a read error. This sequence joins TRBV10-3 and TRBJ1-6; 8 nucleotides line up with TRBD1. There are 17 residues in the CDR3. The V gene's germline CDR1 is ENHRY and CDR2 SYGVKD. DNA for the CDR3: TGTGCCATCAGTGAGGGGTTAATAGGACAGGGACGATCACCCCCCCACTTT. It yields the protein CAISEGLIGQGRSPPHF.

This chain connects TRBV20-1 to TRBJ1-1, with D perhaps TRBD1 (5 bases). Germline V gene sequence: CDR1 DFQATT, CDR2 SNEGSKA (reference sequence). With 0 bases removed from V and 3 bases from J, the gap between germline ends came to 14 bases. This CDR3 region has 15 residues. This CDR3 is CSARDVGAVDTEAFF. DNA of the CDR3: TGCAGTGCTAGAGATGTCGGGGCAGTGGACACTGAAGCTTTCTTT.

This clonotype was detected ten times or more. The rearrangement joins TRBV29-1 to TRBJ2-1; 8 nucleotides align to TRBD1. The J segment lost 5 bases and the V segment lost 2 bases, leaving 8 bases of the junction unmatched. The length of the CDR3 is 15 residues. Germline CDR1 SQVTM, CDR2 ANQGSEA. The CDR3 DNA sequence: TGCAGCGTTGAAAGTGGGGACAGGTACGACAATGAGCAGTTCTTC. This codes for CSVESGDRYDNEQFF.

CDR3 sequence (DNA): TGTGCCAGCAGTTACGGTTTGAGCTCCTACAATGAGCAGTTCTTC. Translating gives CASSYGLSSYNEQFF. The rearrangement joins TRBV6-5 to TRBJ2-1; no firm D call. The CDR3 contains 15 residues. Germline CDR1 MNHEY, CDR2 SVGAGI. The V gene lost 2 bases and the J gene lost 0 bases, with 8 bases spanning the gap.

This clonotype has only a few counts. The rearrangement links TRBV4-3 to TRBJ2-1; 7 bases are a match to TRBD1. This CDR3 contains 18 residues. The V segment lost 3 bases and the J segment 7 bases; nucleotides outside the gene matches: 18. Germline CDR1 is LGHNA and CDR2 is YSLEER. The CDR3 bases are TGCGCCAGCAGCCACGCCCGACAGGGTGAGGCAAAACGGAATGAGCAGTTCTTC. Translation: CASSHARQGEAKRNEQFF.

In this sample, this clonotype turned up a few times. This chain joins TRBV6-6 and TRBJ1-1; D unclear. CDR3 length: 13 residues. Germline V lookup: CDR1 MNHNY, CDR2 SVGAGI (reference sequence). V lost 0 bases and J lost 8, with 10 bases in between. This CDR3 reads CASSYSASMEAFF. The CDR3 nucleotides are TGTGCCAGCAGTTACTCTGCCTCAATGGAAGCTTTCTTT.

Comments on this clonotype: Just one base apart from a much larger clone, this may be a read error. The chain couples TRBV29-1 to TRBJ2-4; D may be TRBD1 (5 bases). V was pared by 1 base and J by 6 bases, with 7 bases between. The V gene's germline CDR1 is SQVTM and CDR2 ANQGSEA. The CDR3 is 12 residues long. The CDR3 loop reads CSVEAQGNIQYF. CDR3 nucleotides: TGCAGCGTTGAAGCGCAGGGAAACATTCAGTACTTC.

The rearrangement links TRBV14 to TRBJ1-4, with unresolved D. CDR1 is SGHDN and CDR2 is FVKESK in the germline V gene. V lost 2 bases and J lost 4, with 8 bases in between. The CDR3 totals 14 residues. CDR3 loop: CASSQTVGNEKLFF. The CDR3 DNA is TGTGCCAGCAGCCAAACCGTCGGTAATGAAAAACTGTTTTTT.

This clonotype was counted ten times or more. The genes are TRBV27 and TRBJ1-1; 7 bases are a match to TRBD1. The CDR3 loop spans 14 amino acids. V lost 4 bases to trimming and J lost 0 bases; unmatched junction nucleotides: 2. Germline CDR1 and CDR2: MNHEY and SMNVEV (reference sequence). The CDR3 here is CASSSGQMNTEAFF. DNA of the CDR3: TGTGCCAGCAGTTCGGGACAGATGAACACTGAAGCTTTCTTT.

The V and J genes are TRBV3-1 and TRBJ2-1; 8 bases fit TRBD2. Near its end, the DNA agrees better with TRBJ2-7, so the J call may be wrong. CDR3 length: 17 amino acids. Germline lookup yields CDR1 LGHDT and CDR2 YNNKEL (reference sequence). CDR3 bases: TGTGCCAGCAGCCAAGATACGGGGGGGAGCTCCTACAATGAGCAGTACTTC. Its protein is CASSQDTGGSSYNEQYF.

A remark on this clonotype: This could be a read error, since a much larger clone is one nucleotide away. V usage is TRBV5-1 and J usage is TRBJ2-3, with D perhaps being TRBD1 or TRBD2 (5 bases each). Germline loops: CDR1 SGHRS, CDR2 YFSETQ. Trimming removed 3 bases from V and 2 bases from J, with 10 bases in between. The CDR3 totals 14 residues. The DNA of the CDR3 is TGCGCCAGCAGCTCCGCCGGGGCCACAGATACGCAGTATTTT. Its protein product is CASSSAGATDTQYF.

Comment on this clonotype: A much larger clone sits a single nucleotide away, making a read error possible. The chain is built from TRBV3-1 and TRBJ2-5; D is unclear. The J call could be wrong; TRBJ2-1 is a better fit for the DNA end. This CDR3 contains 12 residues. Looked up from germline, CDR1 is LGHDT and CDR2 is YNNKEL (reference sequence). As DNA, the CDR3 is TGTGCCAGCAGCCAGACACAAGAGACCCAGTTCTTC. Translating gives CASSQTQETQFF.

Concerning this clonotype: Just one base apart from a much larger clone, this may be a read error. The rearrangement joins TRBV7-9 to TRBJ2-5; no reliable D call. From germline, CDR1 is SEHNR and CDR2 FQNEAQ (reference sequence). CDR3 size: 15 residues. V was cut by 1 base and J by 11 bases, with 20 bases left in between. CDR3 protein: CASSLVDFVNNEQYF. As DNA, the CDR3 is TGTGCCAGCAGCTTAGTTGATTTCGTGAACAATGAGCAGTACTTC.

This clonotype was picked up a small number of times. This rearrangement joins TRBV20-1 to TRBJ2-3; the D call may be TRBD1 or TRBD2 (5 bases each). CDR1 is DFQATT and CDR2 is SNEGSKA in the germline V gene (reference sequence). Trimming removed 0 bases at V and 6 bases at J, with 10 bases between. The CDR3 sequence is 13 residues long. CDR3 protein: CSARDRGWDTQYF. The CDR3 DNA follows: TGCAGTGCTAGAGATCGGGGCTGGGATACGCAGTATTTT.